A selection of T cell receptor beta chains follows, all from one sample in a study of shared clonotypes between healthy human individuals. The table came from immunoSEQ multiplex PCR; TCRdb's copy has only in-frame clones and leaves some out. The sample contains approximately 2,200,000 clones, about 93% of which appear only once. The sequenced sample consisted of naive CD8+ T cells from PBMCs. The receptors shown here come from a man between 18 and 35 years old in good health. Some clones in this sample may be carry-over from other donors' samples. Both conserved end residues are part of each CDR3. A D gene is named only where the DNA matches it firmly. The size entry is marked missing in some rows and otherwise reads once, few, many or a size class.

clone_size	v_call	d_call	j_call	cdr3_nt	cdr3_aa
.	TRBV6-1	.	TRBJ1-2	TGTGCCAGCAGTGAATGGGATTTTGTCTATGGCTACACCTTC	CASSEWDFVYGYTF
.	TRBV28	.	TRBJ2-2	TGTGCCAGCAGTTTTCGGGCAGCAGAGACCGGGGAGCTGTTTTTT	CASSFRAAETGELFF
.	TRBV12-5	TRBD1	TRBJ2-5	TGTGCTAGTGGTTTGGTACAAAAAACCGGGGACAGGGGAGTCCAAGAGACCCAGTACTTC	CASGLVQKTGDRGVQETQYF
.	TRBV7-2	.	TRBJ1-1	TGTGCCAGCAGCTTAATGGGGATTGCGAACACTGAAGCTTTCTTT	CASSLMGIANTEAFF
.	TRBV5-4	.	TRBJ1-1	TGTGCCAGCACCGCAGGGGAGGATGTCTACACTGAAGCTTTCTTT	CASTAGEDVYTEAFF
.	TRBV28	.	TRBJ2-1	TGTGCCAGCAGTTTGGGGGCTGCCAATGAGCAGTTCTTC	CASSLGAANEQFF
.	TRBV9	.	TRBJ2-3	TGTGCCAGCACTGGCTCCAAGGATGATACGCAGTATTTT	CASTGSKDDTQYF
.	TRBV4-1	.	TRBJ2-5	TGCGCCAGCAGCCAAGTTCTAGCGCCAGTTTTGGAGACCCAGTACTTC	CASSQVLAPVLETQYF
.	TRBV4-1	.	TRBJ2-2	TGCGCCAGCAGCCAAGAAGGCCTAACCGGGGAGCTGTTTTTT	CASSQEGLTGELFF
once	TRBV7-9	.	TRBJ1-3	TGTGCCAGCAGCTCCCAGGCAGTCTCTGGAAACACCATATATTTT	CASSSQAVSGNTIYF
.	TRBV4-3	.	TRBJ2-1	TGCGCCAGCAGCCCCGACAGGCTACCCTCCTACAATGAGCAGTTCTTC	CASSPDRLPSYNEQFF
.	TRBV6-5	.	TRBJ2-2	TGTGCCAGCGGTATAAAACCCGGGGAGCTGTTTTTT	CASGIKPGELFF
.	TRBV6-5	.	TRBJ2-1	TGTGCCAGCAGAACCCGGGATCGGCAGAAGGAGCAGTTCTTC	CASRTRDRQKEQFF
.	TRBV9	TRBD2	TRBJ2-1	TGTGCCAGCAGCGAAAGCGGGAGGGCATATAAAGGGCAGTTCTTC	CASSESGRAYKGQFF
once	TRBV4-3	.	TRBJ1-2	TGCGCCAGCAGCCAGGAATGGGGGCCCTATGGCTACACCTTC	CASSQEWGPYGYTF
.	TRBV5-1	.	TRBJ2-3	TGCGCCACCAGGAGCTCGTTGGCGGGCCTTGTGCCAGATACGCAGTATTTT	CATRSSLAGLVPDTQYF
.	TRBV5-5	TRBD1	TRBJ1-5	TGTGCCAGCAGCTTGGCCATAGACAGGGGGTCCGGCCAGCCCCAGCATTTT	CASSLAIDRGSGQPQHF
.	TRBV6-5	TRBD1	TRBJ1-5	TGTGCCAGCAACGACAGGGGTCAGCCCCAGCATTTT	CASNDRGQPQHF
.	TRBV11-2	.	TRBJ2-7	TGTGCCAGCAGCTTAGGCTCACCCTACGAGCAGTACTTC	CASSLGSPYEQYF
.	TRBV6-1	.	TRBJ2-7	TGTGCCAGCAGTGGCAACCCCGGGACACTTTCCTACGAGCAGTACTTC	CASSGNPGTLSYEQYF
.	TRBV27	TRBD1	TRBJ2-7	TGTGCCAGCAGTTTTCGGACAGGGGCCCGGGAAGAGCAGTACTTC	CASSFRTGAREEQYF
.	TRBV9	.	TRBJ2-3	TGTGCCAGCAGCGTTCTGGGGGGCAAAACAGATACGCAGTATTTT	CASSVLGGKTDTQYF
.	TRBV27	TRBD1	TRBJ2-7	TGTGCCAGCAGTTTATCACCGGGACAGGGCCTGAACGAGCAGTACTTC	CASSLSPGQGLNEQYF
.	TRBV4-3	TRBD1	TRBJ2-7	TGCGCCAGCAGCCAAGAAGGGGGACAGGGGGCTAGCGAGCAGTACTTC	CASSQEGGQGASEQYF
.	TRBV6-1	.	TRBJ2-7	TGTGCCAGCAGTGAAGCGCTTAGTAGCTCCTACGAGCAGTACTTC	CASSEALSSSYEQYF
.	TRBV27	.	TRBJ2-3	TGTGCCAGCAGGGGGCTGAGGGACACAGATACGCAGTATTTT	CASRGLRDTDTQYF
.	TRBV7-8	.	TRBJ1-5	TGTGCCAGCAGTTCCAGACGGACTAATCAGCCCCAGCATTTT	CASSSRRTNQPQHF
few	TRBV7-9	.	TRBJ1-1	TGTGCCAGCAGGTCCAACCCAGGGAACACTGAAGCTTTCTTT	CASRSNPGNTEAFF
.	TRBV5-1	TRBD2	TRBJ2-3	TGCGCCAGCAGCCTCGGACTAGCGGGAGCCGCAGATACGCAGTATTTT	CASSLGLAGAADTQYF